This TCR beta chain was identified in a study of CD8 T cells in Susac syndrome. Random hexamers were used to reverse transcribe an amount of about 0.45 to 1 ug RNA. Amplification of the TCR beta CDR3 was carried out by immunoSEQ multiplex PCR, which spanned a total of 54 Vbeta and 13 Jbeta segments. TCRdb used MiXCR to reprocess the immunoSEQ multiplex PCR reads, holding one entry per CDR3 protein. The sample yields approximately 100,000 distinct CDR3 sequences, around 93% seen once. CDR1 is SGHTA, CDR2 FQGNSA, per germline. There are 13 residues in the CDR3. The V and J ends lost 2 bases and 5 bases respectively, with 10 bases between them. TCR beta from blood CD8+ and CD4+ T cells was sequenced. Matched for age and sex, the controls were healthy donors. Negative isolation was used for CD8+ and CD4+ T cells, and FACS enrichment was applied to TEMRA cells.

The material sequenced was CD8+ T cells from PBMCs. V and J are TRBV7-2 and TRBJ2-7; D may be TRBD2 (5 bases). The TCR originated in a human donor in good health. This chain's CDR3 is CASSLTGYHEQYF. CDR3 nucleotide sequence: TGTGCCAGCAGCTTAACGGGGTACCACGAGCAGTACTTC.